Following are 2 T cell receptor beta chains from one sample sequenced in a study of blood T cell repertoires in COVID-19 (dated by TCRdb to between 2020 and 2021). The library was prepared using the immunoSEQ multiplex PCR assay. Held by TCRdb, this immuneACCESS table contains in-frame sequences only and omits some clones. Under half of the omission traces to an unresolved V gene where checked; the cause of the rest is unknown. The sample table contains hundreds of thousands of clones; only one count was recorded for 85% to 90% of them. 2.4% of the sample rests with the top ten. Sequenced: PBMCs or T cells enriched from blood (not recorded which). The receptors come from a woman between 18 and 29 years old who had recovered from COVID-19.

V usage is TRBV12-3 or TRBV12-4 and J usage is TRBJ1-6; no clear D gene. This CDR3 has 13 residues. The V end was cut by 4 bases, the J end by 9 bases, with 10 bases between. Here the CDR3 reads CASSSGLGSPLHF. The CDR3 coding sequence is TGTGCCAGCAGTTCGGGGTTGGGTTCACCCCTCCACTTT.

V is TRBV5-5 and J is TRBJ2-2; 14 bases map to TRBD2. CDR3 size: 17 residues. The germline CDR1 and CDR2 sequences are SGHKS and YYEKEE (reference sequence). With 4 bases clipped from V and 4 bases from J, the junction kept 6 bases outside the gene matches. CDR3 in DNA: TGTGCCAGCAGCCGGACTAGCGGGGGGCTGGGCACCGGGGAGCTGTTTTTT. Protein: CASSRTSGGLGTGELFF.